Listed below are T cell receptor beta chains from one sample, sequenced in a study of human T cells and chemical hapten exposure. TCRdb re-analysed the RACE reads in MiXCR, keeping a single row per CDR3 protein. The sample carries 25,000 to 35,000 distinct CDR3 sequences, about 5% recorded once. The sample was whole blood, taken in connection with sensitization to the hapten diphenylcyclopropenone (DPC). The receptors here all came from a man aged 25 to 45 with alopecia areata. Some clones in this sample may be carry-over from other donors' samples. CDR3s include the opening cysteine and the closing phenylalanine or tryptophan. Each record gives: D gene, V gene, clone size, J gene, CDR3 DNA, CDR3 protein. D genes are given only for firm matches. Not every row has a clone size; where given, it reads once, few, many or a size class.

d_call: .; v_call: TRBV19; clone_size: many; j_call: TRBJ2-5; cdr3_nt: TGTGCCAGTAGTAGAACTTACCAAGAGACCCAGTACTTC; cdr3_aa: CASSRTYQETQYF
d_call: TRBD1; v_call: TRBV5-1; clone_size: many; j_call: TRBJ2-5; cdr3_nt: TGCGCCAGCAGCTTGGGGGACAGTGAAGAGACCCAGTACTTC; cdr3_aa: CASSLGDSEETQYF
d_call: .; v_call: TRBV6-2/TRBV6-3; clone_size: .; j_call: TRBJ1-5; cdr3_nt: TGTGCCAGCAGTTACTCCCGGTGGGAGGGCAATCAGCCCCAGCATTTT; cdr3_aa: CASSYSRWEGNQPQHF
d_call: TRBD2; v_call: TRBV3-1; clone_size: once; j_call: TRBJ2-3; cdr3_nt: TGTGCCAGCAGCCCCGGGGGGGTCACAGATACGCAGTATTTT; cdr3_aa: CASSPGGVTDTQYF
d_call: .; v_call: TRBV29-1; clone_size: many; j_call: TRBJ2-6; cdr3_nt: TGCAGCGTTGGGGTGGGCTCCTCTGGGGCCAACGTCCTGACTTTC; cdr3_aa: CSVGVGSSGANVLTF
d_call: TRBD1; v_call: TRBV2; clone_size: many; j_call: TRBJ2-1; cdr3_nt: TGTGCCAGCGAAGGACAGGGGGCCGATGAGCAGTTCTTC; cdr3_aa: CASEGQGADEQFF
d_call: .; v_call: TRBV14; clone_size: .; j_call: TRBJ2-4; cdr3_nt: TGTGCCAGCAGCCGGTCCTTAGGCGAAAACATTCAGTACTTC; cdr3_aa: CASSRSLGENIQYF
d_call: TRBD1; v_call: TRBV14; clone_size: many; j_call: TRBJ1-2; cdr3_nt: TGTGCCAGCAGCTTTACCGGGACAGGGAGCGGCTACACCTTC; cdr3_aa: CASSFTGTGSGYTF
d_call: TRBD2; v_call: TRBV15; clone_size: many; j_call: TRBJ2-1; cdr3_nt: TGTGCCACCAGCAGAGATCTAGCGGGGCACAATGAGCAGTTCTTC; cdr3_aa: CATSRDLAGHNEQFF
d_call: .; v_call: TRBV12-3/TRBV12-4; clone_size: many; j_call: TRBJ2-5; cdr3_nt: TGTGCCAGCAGTTTACCGGAGAGCCAAGAGACCCAGTACTTC; cdr3_aa: CASSLPESQETQYF
d_call: TRBD2; v_call: TRBV11-2; clone_size: .; j_call: TRBJ2-1; cdr3_nt: TGTGCCAGTGGGACTAGCGGATCTTACAATGAGCAGTTCTTC; cdr3_aa: CASGTSGSYNEQFF
d_call: .; v_call: TRBV6-1; clone_size: many; j_call: TRBJ1-1; cdr3_nt: TGTGCCAGCAGGCTAACAGGGAACACTGAAGCTTTCTTT; cdr3_aa: CASRLTGNTEAFF
d_call: TRBD2; v_call: TRBV2; clone_size: many; j_call: TRBJ2-1; cdr3_nt: TGTGCCAGCAGTGAAGCGGAAGTTGCGGGAGGAGCCTACAATGAGCAGTTCTTC; cdr3_aa: CASSEAEVAGGAYNEQFF
d_call: TRBD1; v_call: TRBV30; clone_size: many; j_call: TRBJ2-1; cdr3_nt: TGTGCCGGATCCCGGGACAGGGGGCTAAATGAGCAGTTCTTC; cdr3_aa: CAGSRDRGLNEQFF
d_call: TRBD2; v_call: TRBV6-5; clone_size: many; j_call: TRBJ2-1; cdr3_nt: TGTGCCAGCACAAACGGGGGGAGTAGGCATGAGCAGTTCTTC; cdr3_aa: CASTNGGSRHEQFF
d_call: TRBD2; v_call: TRBV6-6; clone_size: many; j_call: TRBJ2-5; cdr3_nt: TGTGCCAGCACCAGGGGAAGCGGGGGCCAAGAGACCCAGTACTTC; cdr3_aa: CASTRGSGGQETQYF
d_call: TRBD2; v_call: TRBV2; clone_size: many; j_call: TRBJ2-1; cdr3_nt: TGTGCCAGCACCTCAAGCGGGGGGGTTTACAATGAGCAGTTCTTC; cdr3_aa: CASTSSGGVYNEQFF
d_call: .; v_call: TRBV7-6; clone_size: many; j_call: TRBJ2-7; cdr3_nt: TGTGCCAGCAGCTCCGAAAACTACGAGCAGTACTTC; cdr3_aa: CASSSENYEQYF
d_call: TRBD1; v_call: TRBV20-1; clone_size: few; j_call: TRBJ2-7; cdr3_nt: TGCAGTGCTCCCGGGACAGGGGGCTACGAGCAGTACTTC; cdr3_aa: CSAPGTGGYEQYF
d_call: .; v_call: TRBV24-1; clone_size: many; j_call: TRBJ2-1; cdr3_nt: TGTGCCACCAGTGGGAGGGGCTCCTGCAATGAGCAGTTCTTC; cdr3_aa: CATSGRGSCNEQFF
d_call: TRBD2; v_call: TRBV3-1; clone_size: many; j_call: TRBJ2-1; cdr3_nt: TGTGCCAGCAGCCAAGGGGCTAGCGGGGAGACGGATGAGCAGTTCTTC; cdr3_aa: CASSQGASGETDEQFF
d_call: .; v_call: TRBV4-2; clone_size: many; j_call: TRBJ2-5; cdr3_nt: TGTGCCAGCAGCCAAGACAGGGACGTCCAGTACTTC; cdr3_aa: CASSQDRDVQYF
d_call: .; v_call: TRBV2; clone_size: many; j_call: TRBJ2-1; cdr3_nt: TGTGCACATCTCTCGATGCGTGGGGGGAATGAGCAGTTCTTC; cdr3_aa: CAHLSMRGGNEQFF
d_call: .; v_call: TRBV14; clone_size: many; j_call: TRBJ1-2; cdr3_nt: TGTGCCAGCAGCCAAATGGAGAATGGCTACACCTTC; cdr3_aa: CASSQMENGYTF
d_call: TRBD1; v_call: TRBV7-8; clone_size: many; j_call: TRBJ2-3; cdr3_nt: TGTGCCAGCAGCTTAGTGGCCCAGGGGGCTGGCACAGATACGCAGTATTTT; cdr3_aa: CASSLVAQGAGTDTQYF
d_call: .; v_call: TRBV6-2/TRBV6-3; clone_size: .; j_call: TRBJ1-6; cdr3_nt: TGTGCCAGCAGCCGGACTGTTGAACCCCTCCATTTT; cdr3_aa: CASSRTVEPLHF
d_call: TRBD2; v_call: TRBV7-9; clone_size: many; j_call: TRBJ2-1; cdr3_nt: TGTACCAGCGCCAGCAGCTTAGAGGGGACTAGCGGGAGGTACAATGAGCAGTTCTTC; cdr3_aa: CTSASSLEGTSGRYNEQFF